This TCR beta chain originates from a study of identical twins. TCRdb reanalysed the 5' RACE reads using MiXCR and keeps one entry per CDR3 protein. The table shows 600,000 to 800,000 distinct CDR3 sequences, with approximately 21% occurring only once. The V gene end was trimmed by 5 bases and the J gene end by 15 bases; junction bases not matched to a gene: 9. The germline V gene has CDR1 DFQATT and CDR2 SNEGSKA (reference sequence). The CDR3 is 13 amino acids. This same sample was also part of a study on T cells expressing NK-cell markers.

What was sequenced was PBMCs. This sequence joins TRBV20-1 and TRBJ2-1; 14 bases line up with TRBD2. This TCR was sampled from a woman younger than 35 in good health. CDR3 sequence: CSASGTSGRIRFF. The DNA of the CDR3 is TGCAGTGCTTCCGGGACTAGCGGGAGAATCCGGTTCTTC.